This T cell receptor beta chain was captured in a study of shared clonotypes between healthy human individuals. Only in-frame clones appear in the TCRdb table, and some are missing; sequencing was by immunoSEQ multiplex PCR. Altogether over 850,000 clones are present, roughly 74% being singletons, with the ten largest covering 0.5% to 0.65%. CD4+ cell separation produced CD45RA+ naive and CD45RA-negative memory subsets. V lost 1 base and J lost 3, with 9 bases in between. This CDR3 has 14 amino acids. From germline, CDR1 is MGHDK and CDR2 SYGVNS. The clonotype was recovered from a man younger than 35 in good health. Some clones in this sample may be carry-over from other donors' samples. The sequenced sample consisted of memory CD4+ T cells from PBMCs. Subset given: CD45RA-negative fraction. The rearrangement links TRBV25-1 to TRBJ1-1; perhaps TRBD1 as D (5 bases). DNA for the CDR3: TGTGCCAGCAGTGAATCGAAGGGGTACACTGAAGCTTTCTTT. Residues: CASSESKGYTEAFF.